The 29 T cell receptor beta chains below were found in one sample sequenced in a study of post-analysis software for immune sequencing data. The study's findings and limits: Elevated frequency relative to controls characterized roughly five TRBV segments in patients, TRBV5-6, TRBV5-1 and TRBV20-1 among them.

These receptors are not linked to any known antigen. Carried by the TCR beta cDNA libraries were unique molecular identifiers. TCRdb reprocessed the PCR reads via MiXCR and lists one record per CDR3 protein. The table includes some 450,000 distinct CDR3 sequences, approximately 46% detected once. Source material: blood. All receptors come from a girl between 5 and 17 years old with multiple sclerosis.

J is TRBJ1-2 and V is TRBV29-1, with 8 bases aligning to TRBD1. The germline V gene encodes CDR1 SQVTM and CDR2 ANQGSEA. There are 14 residues in the CDR3. With 3 bases clipped from V and 4 bases from J, the junction kept 7 bases outside the gene matches. CDR3 in amino acids: CSVDGTGTAYGYTF. DNA for the CDR3: TGCAGCGTTGACGGGACAGGAACTGCCTATGGCTACACCTTC.

The rearrangement joins TRBV5-1 to TRBJ2-1; 8 bases agree with TRBD1. The germline gives CDR1 SGHRS, CDR2 YFSETQ. The V gene end was trimmed by 4 bases and the J gene end by 3 bases; junction bases not matched to a gene: 9. There are 16 residues in the CDR3. The CDR3 nucleotides are TGCGCCAGCAGCGTACCCGGGACAGGCGGCTACAATGAGCAGTTCTTC. This codes for CASSVPGTGGYNEQFF. Variable domain in full (rest from reference TRBV5-1 and TRBJ2-1): KAGVTQTPRYLIKTRGQQVTLSCSPISGHRSVSWYQQTPGQGLQFLFEYFSETQRNKGNFPGRFSGRQFSNSRSEMNVSTLELGDSALYLCASSVPGTGGYNEQFFGPGTRLTVL.

The chain couples TRBV5-1 to TRBJ2-7, with 8 bases lining up with TRBD1. This CDR3 has 15 residues. Trimming removed 0 bases from V and 3 bases from J; junction bases left unmatched: 5. Germline V lookup: CDR1 SGHRS, CDR2 YFSETQ. Here the CDR3 DNA reads TGCGCCAGCAGCTTGGCCCCGGACAGGGTCTACGAGCAGTACTTC. This translates into CASSLAPDRVYEQYF. The complete variable domain, with remaining parts taken from reference TRBV5-1 and TRBJ2-7, reads KAGVTQTPRYLIKTRGQQVTLSCSPISGHRSVSWYQQTPGQGLQFLFEYFSETQRNKGNFPGRFSGRQFSNSRSEMNVSTLELGDSALYLCASSLAPDRVYEQYFGPGTRLTVT.

The rearrangement uses TRBV24-1 and TRBJ2-7, with D tentatively TRBD1 (6 bases). V dropped 4 bases and J dropped 2 bases, with 8 bases sitting between them. Germline V gene data show CDR1 as KGHDR and CDR2 as SFDVKD. This CDR3 spans 13 amino acids. Written as DNA, the CDR3 is TGTGCCACCAGTGAAGGGGGAGCCTACGAGCAGTACTTC. Protein product: CATSEGGAYEQYF.

The V gene is TRBV21-1, the J gene TRBJ2-5; TRBD2 is taken as the D call from the table, unchecked against the DNA. TRBV21-1 has pseudogene status. This CDR3 is 20 amino acids long. The chain's CDR3 is CASSHLRRDWHEGGGETQYF. Written as DNA, the CDR3 is TGTGCCAGCAGTCACCTACGCCGGGACTGGCACGAGGGAGGGGGAGAGACCCAGTACTTC.

The chain links TRBV20-1 to TRBJ1-2; 8 nucleotides match TRBD1. The CDR3 sequence is 15 residues long. Germline V CDR1 and CDR2: DFQATT, SNEGSKA (reference sequence). V lost 5 bases to trimming and J lost 4 bases; unmatched junction nucleotides: 12. The CDR3 coding sequence is TGCAGTGCTGATAAAGGGACAGGCGACCCCTATGGCTACACCTTC. Translating gives CSADKGTGDPYGYTF.

The chain recombines TRBV20-1 with TRBJ2-1; 9 nucleotides align to TRBD1. Germline V CDR1 and CDR2: DFQATT, SNEGSKA (reference sequence). Trimming removed 6 bases from V and 3 bases from J; junction bases left unmatched: 3. This CDR3 spans 13 amino acids. The CDR3 sequence: CSASDRGYNEQFF. The DNA of the CDR3 is TGCAGTGCGTCGGACAGGGGCTACAATGAGCAGTTCTTC.

The CDR3 protein is CASSQAISGGYEQYF. CDR3 nucleotides: TGCGCCAGCAGCCAAGCAATATCGGGGGGTTACGAGCAGTACTTC. The chain links TRBV4-1 to TRBJ2-7, with 7 bases lining up with TRBD2. CDR3 length: 15 amino acids. Germline V CDR1 and CDR2: MGHRA, YSYEKL. Losses at the gene ends were 1 base for V and 4 bases for J; bases not matched to a gene: 7.

The V gene is TRBV4-3, the J gene TRBJ2-1; D is perhaps TRBD1 or TRBD2 (7 bases each). CDR1 LGHNA and CDR2 YSLEER come from the germline V gene. The CDR3 sequence is 13 residues long. V was cut by 2 bases and J by 7 bases, with 9 bases left in between. CDR3 coding DNA: TGCGCCAGCAGCCAACAGGGGGGGAATGAGCAGTTCTTC. Amino acids: CASSQQGGNEQFF.

This clonotype was picked up one time. The chain joins TRBV28 to TRBJ1-1; D unclear. Germline-derived CDR1 and CDR2 are MDHEN and SYDVKM. This CDR3 spans 17 amino acids. V gave up 5 bases and J gave up 2 bases, with 21 bases separating them. The CDR3 region is CASSPPRPSLPNTEAFF. As DNA, the CDR3 is TGTGCCAGCAGTCCTCCGCGGCCCTCCTTACCTAACACTGAAGCTTTCTTT.

The chain uses TRBV24-1 and TRBJ1-1; 8 bases match TRBD1. Unmatched junction bases numbered 5, after V lost 7 bases and J lost 8 bases. The CDR3 is 12 amino acids. CDR1 is KGHDR and CDR2 is SFDVKD in the germline V gene. The CDR3 DNA is TGTGCCACCAGGCCCCGGGACAGGGAAGCTTTCTTT. Protein product: CATRPRDREAFF.

The V call is TRBV10-3, the J call TRBJ1-5; a possible D gene is TRBD1 (5 bases). V lost 7 bases, J lost 3 bases, and 13 bases lay in between. CDR1 ENHRY and CDR2 SYGVKD come from the germline V gene. CDR3 size: 14 residues. The CDR3 region has the DNA TGTGCCATCAAAGAAGACAGCTCCAATCAGCCCCAGCATTTT. Translation gives CAIKEDSSNQPQHF.

This clonotype was detected only a few times. This chain joins TRBV29-1 and TRBJ2-7; D might be TRBD2 (5 bases). Germline loops: CDR1 SQVTM, CDR2 ANQGSEA. The CDR3 extends over 14 amino acids. V dropped 8 bases and J dropped 0 bases, with 17 bases sitting between them. The CDR3: CSSTLTRASYEQYF. In DNA form, the CDR3 reads TGCAGCTCAACCCTTACTAGAGCCTCCTACGAGCAGTACTTC.

The chain combines TRBV20-1 with TRBJ2-1, with TRBD2 identical over 13 bases. J lost 7 bases, V lost 5 bases, and 5 bases had no gene match. The CDR3 contains 14 residues. Germline V gene data show CDR1 as DFQATT and CDR2 as SNEGSKA (reference sequence). DNA for the CDR3: TGCAGTGCTGCCAGACTAGCGGGAGGTAATGAGCAGTTCTTC. Translating gives CSAARLAGGNEQFF.

This clonotype was counted between two and nine times. The chain combines TRBV11-1 with TRBJ2-7; no clear D. CDR1 is SGHAT and CDR2 is FQDESV in the germline V gene (reference sequence). The CDR3 has 12 amino acids. V was pared by 5 bases and J by 0 bases, with 5 bases between. Here the CDR3 reads CASSMDSYEQYF. DNA for the CDR3: TGTGCCAGCAGCATGGACTCCTACGAGCAGTACTTC.

On this clonotype itself: The germline gene is not matched at one end of the junction; a read error may be the cause. The V gene is TRBV7-7, the J gene TRBJ2-1, with TRBD1 matching 11 bases. This CDR3 is built from 13 residues. Germline CDR1 reads SSHAT; CDR2 reads FNYEAQ (reference sequence). DNA of the CDR3: TGTGCTAGCAGCGGAGGGACAGGGGGTGAGCAGTTCTTC. Protein product: CASSGGTGGEQFF.

The chain recombines TRBV28 with TRBJ1-1, with 10 bases matching TRBD1. CDR1 is MDHEN and CDR2 is SYDVKM in the germline V gene. The ends lost 4 bases at V and 5 bases at J; junction bases unmatched: 7. This CDR3 comprises 15 residues. The CDR3 sequence is CASSSTGTGATEAFF. The CDR3 nucleotides are TGTGCCAGCAGTTCCACCGGGACAGGGGCGACTGAAGCTTTCTTT.

The chain recombines TRBV20-1 with TRBJ2-1; TRBD2 matches 10 bases. This CDR3 spans 15 amino acids. V shed 1 base and J 4 bases; nucleotides not matched to a gene: 4. Germline lookup yields CDR1 DFQATT and CDR2 SNEGSKA (reference sequence). The CDR3 DNA sequence: TGCAGTGCTAGAGTCGGTAGCGGGAGGTACAATGAGCAGTTCTTC. It is translated as CSARVGSGRYNEQFF.

CDR3 in amino acids: CASSHFWGVSYEQYF. In DNA form, the CDR3 reads TGCGCCAGCAGCCATTTCTGGGGGGTCTCCTACGAGCAGTACTTC. This sequence joins TRBV4-1 and TRBJ2-7; D is possibly TRBD2 (6 bases). The CDR3 length is 15 residues. CDR1 and CDR2 (germline): MGHRA, YSYEKL. Trimming stripped 3 bases from V and 0 bases from J, with 12 bases between.

V gene TRBV7-3 combines with J gene TRBJ2-1; 7 positions agree with TRBD2. This CDR3 contains 13 residues. The V gene end was trimmed by 3 bases and the J gene end by 9 bases; junction bases not matched to a gene: 5. CDR1 and CDR2 (germline): SGHTA, FQGTGA. CDR3 in amino acids: CASSLGLRGEQFF. CDR3 nucleotide sequence: TGTGCCAGCAGCTTGGGACTAAGGGGTGAGCAGTTCTTC.

The table lists this clonotype with a few counts. V gene TRBV20-1 combines with J gene TRBJ2-7; TRBD2 aligns across 7 bases. Unmatched junction bases numbered 10, after V lost 1 base and J lost 4 bases. This CDR3 is 15 amino acids long. Germline V lookup: CDR1 DFQATT, CDR2 SNEGSKA (reference sequence). CDR3 protein: CSARGIGGRAYEQYF. The CDR3 nucleotides are TGCAGTGCTAGAGGGATAGGAGGGAGGGCGTACGAGCAGTACTTC.

This chain joins TRBV20-1 and TRBJ2-1; tentative D call: TRBD2 (5 bases). V gave up 1 base and J gave up 10 bases, with 17 bases separating them. The CDR3 length is 14 residues. Germline V lookup: CDR1 DFQATT, CDR2 SNEGSKA (reference sequence). The CDR3 DNA reads as TGCAGTGCTAGAGTTCCAAACGCTAGGGAGGAGCAGTTCTTC. Its translation is CSARVPNAREEQFF.

V is TRBV7-2 and J is TRBJ1-2; D not resolved. CDR1 and CDR2 from the germline V gene are SGHTA and FQGNSA. V was clipped by 3 bases and J by 2 bases, with 19 bases between them. CDR3 length: 17 residues. The CDR3 loop is CASSFREKSMMNYGYTF. CDR3 sequence (DNA): TGTGCCAGCAGCTTCCGGGAAAAATCGATGATGAACTATGGCTACACCTTC. The full variable domain, rest sourced from reference TRBV7-2 and TRBJ1-2, is GAGVSQSPSNKVTEKGKDVELRCDPISGHTALYWYRQSLGQGLEFLIYFQGNSAPDKSGLPSDRFSAERTGGSVSTLTIQRTQQEDSAVYLCASSFREKSMMNYGYTFGSGTRLTVV.

In its sample, this clonotype was seen a few times. The genes are TRBV7-9 and TRBJ2-3; 7 bases are shared with TRBD1. The CDR3 spans 15 residues. V lost 4 bases, J lost 3 bases, and 7 bases stayed unmatched. Germline assignment: CDR1 SEHNR and CDR2 FQNEAQ (reference sequence). CDR3: CASSSGGSFTDTQYF. Here the CDR3 DNA reads TGTGCCAGCAGCTCAGGGGGTTCCTTTACAGATACGCAGTATTTT.

The chain combines TRBV6-5 with TRBJ2-7; TRBD1 is a possible D gene (7 bases). Germline loops: CDR1 MNHEY, CDR2 SVGAGI. The length of the CDR3 is 16 residues. Deletions cut 7 bases from V and 0 bases from J, with 19 bases between. The CDR3 sequence is CASTPVRGTASYEQYF. The CDR3 DNA reads TGTGCCAGCACTCCTGTCCGGGGGACAGCCTCCTACGAGCAGTACTTC.

This chain joins TRBV5-1 and TRBJ1-2, with D unresolved. This CDR3 spans 14 amino acids. Germline values: CDR1 SGHRS, CDR2 YFSETQ. Trimming left V 7 bases short and J 4 bases short, with 17 bases between. The CDR3 DNA reads as TGCGCCAGCGCCGAAGGGAGGGTCGGCTATGGCTACACCTTC. It codes for CASAEGRVGYGYTF. Together with reference TRBV5-1 and TRBJ1-2, the CDR3 gives the full variable domain: KAGVTQTPRYLIKTRGQQVTLSCSPISGHRSVSWYQQTPGQGLQFLFEYFSETQRNKGNFPGRFSGRQFSNSRSEMNVSTLELGDSALYLCASAEGRVGYGYTFGSGTRLTVV.

The gene calls are TRBV29-1 and TRBJ1-1; D not certain. The CDR3 extends over 11 amino acids. Germline-derived CDR1 and CDR2 are SQVTM and ANQGSEA. The ends were cut back, 4 bases at V and 7 bases at J, with 10 bases in the middle. The chain's CDR3 is CSVVQAREAFF. The CDR3 DNA sequence: TGCAGCGTTGTCCAGGCCCGTGAAGCTTTCTTT.

The V and J genes are TRBV10-3 and TRBJ2-1, with 10 nucleotides matching TRBD2. Germline lookup yields CDR1 ENHRY and CDR2 SYGVKD. CDR3 length: 15 amino acids. J gave up 7 bases and V 3 bases, and 6 bases lay outside the gene matches. CDR3 loop: CAISDALAGPNEQFF. The CDR3 region has the DNA TGTGCCATCAGTGACGCACTAGCGGGACCAAATGAGCAGTTCTTC.

This clonotype was seen many times. The rearrangement links TRBV10-3 to TRBJ2-1; 7 bases are a match to TRBD2. The CDR3 is 16 amino acids. Germline-derived CDR1 and CDR2 are ENHRY and SYGVKD. V gave up 2 bases and J gave up 0 bases; unmatched junction bases: 4. Here the CDR3 reads CAISEPSGLSYNEQFF. The CDR3 DNA reads as TGTGCCATCAGTGAGCCTAGCGGCCTCTCCTACAATGAGCAGTTCTTC.